Sequencing of this T cell receptor (beta chain) was carried out in a study of T cells expressing NK-cell markers. The length of the CDR3 is 14 residues. Germline V gene sequence: CDR1 MDHEN, CDR2 SYDVKM. TCRdb reprocessed the 5' RACE reads, with one entry per CDR3 protein and no DNA. This sample's table reports 200,000 to 300,000 distinct CDR3 sequences. V usage is TRBV28 and J usage is TRBJ2-1; the D call from TCRdb, TRBD2, cannot be confirmed without DNA. The sequence came from a man between 18 and 35 years old in good health. The sample taken for sequencing was blood T cells: a sorted CD56 or NKG2C T cell subset, CD4+ or CD8+ T cells, or bulk PBMC T cells (not recorded which). CDR3 amino acids: CASSLAGGDNEQFF.